This passage covers 16 T cell receptor beta chains from one sample sequenced in a study of a mutant IDH1 vaccine in newly diagnosed glioma. Noted time point: week 35, safety follow-up. A single vaccine dose contained 300 ug of mutant IDH1 20-mer peptide, and topical imiquimod was used with it. These receptors' targets are unknown. Sequencing used immunoSEQ multiplex PCR; TCRdb keeps in-frame clones, though not all of them. The table includes approximately 47,000 clones, 88% detected once. The sample was PBMCs, taken from a glioma patient whose treatment included an IDH1 peptide vaccine. These TCRs come from a woman aged 40 to 49 with glioma.

The J gene is TRBJ2-7, the V gene TRBV27; TRBD1 or TRBD2 may be the D gene (7 bases each). Trimming shortened V by 6 bases and J by 1 base, and 16 bases separated the two germline ends. Germline loops: CDR1 MNHEY, CDR2 SMNVEV (reference sequence). The length of the CDR3 is 15 residues. This CDR3 reads CASRARGGFSYEQYF. CDR3 sequence (DNA): TGTGCCAGCAGAGCCAGGGGGGGGTTTTCCTACGAGCAGTACTTC.

The sample holds a few counts of this clone. V is TRBV5-1 and J is TRBJ1-2; TRBD1 aligns across 8 bases. The CDR3 has 15 amino acids. Germline V gene sequence: CDR1 SGHRS, CDR2 YFSETQ. V was clipped by 0 bases and J by 3 bases; unmatched bases: 4. The CDR3 here is CASSLVSGGDYGYTF. CDR3 in DNA: TGCGCCAGCAGCTTGGTTTCAGGGGGCGACTATGGCTACACCTTC.

J is TRBJ2-2 and V is TRBV5-1; the match to TRBD1 covers 9 bases. The CDR3 contains 15 residues. The V gene end was trimmed by 4 bases and the J gene end by 2 bases; junction bases not matched to a gene: 3. CDR1 SGHRS and CDR2 YFSETQ come from the germline V gene. The chain's CDR3 is CASSPGQGNTGELFF. The CDR3 DNA is TGCGCCAGCAGCCCGGGACAGGGCAACACCGGGGAGCTGTTTTTT.

V gene TRBV2 combines with J gene TRBJ2-7; D is uncertain. The CDR3 loop spans 13 amino acids. V shed 3 bases and J shed 5 bases, with 11 bases lying between them. Germline V gene lookup returns CDR1 SNHLY and CDR2 FYNNEI. The CDR3 DNA reads as TGTGCCAGCAGTGAGTTCGTAATCAACGAGCAGTACTTC. It is translated as CASSEFVINEQYF.

V and J are TRBV4-3 and TRBJ1-5; 8 nucleotides align to TRBD1. Germline V gives CDR1 LGHNA, CDR2 YSLEER. J lost 3 bases, V lost 2 bases, and 3 bases had no gene match. The CDR3 is 15 amino acids. The CDR3 region is CASSQSGQDNQPQHF. The CDR3 nucleotides read TGCGCCAGCAGCCAATCGGGACAGGACAATCAGCCCCAGCATTTT.

The CDR3 reads CASSFEMGNSPLHF. The CDR3 DNA reads TGCGCCAGCAGCTTCGAAATGGGAAATTCACCCCTCCACTTT. The chain recombines TRBV5-1 with TRBJ1-6; no firm D call. Trimming took off 2 bases at V and 7 bases at J, with 10 bases between the two ends. The CDR3 length is 14 residues. Germline V gives CDR1 SGHRS, CDR2 YFSETQ.

This clone appeared a single time. At one end the junction does not follow the germline gene, possibly because of a read error. This chain joins TRBV6-5 and TRBJ2-2; TRBD1 or TRBD2 may be the D gene (6 bases each). The CDR3 extends over 15 amino acids. The germline V gene encodes CDR1 MNHEY and CDR2 SVGAGI. The CDR3 protein is CATSRGDTNTGELFF. Here the CDR3 DNA reads TGTGCCACCAGTCGCGGGGACACGAACACCGGGGAGCTGTTTTTT.

The V call is TRBV2, the J call TRBJ2-5; D remains unclear. There are 10 residues in the CDR3. The V and J ends lost 5 bases and 4 bases respectively, with 2 bases between them. In germline, CDR1 is SNHLY, CDR2 FYNNEI. The CDR3, as DNA: TGTGCCAGCAGTTTAGAGACCCAGTACTTC. It encodes CASSLETQYF.

The chain joins TRBV2 to TRBJ1-3, with TRBD1 as a possible D gene (5 bases). The length of the CDR3 is 15 residues. Trimming removed 6 bases at V and 0 bases at J, with 12 bases between. Looked up from germline, CDR1 is SNHLY and CDR2 is FYNNEI. The CDR3 coding sequence is TGTGCCAGCAGCTCGGGACCGAGCTCTGGAAACACCATATATTTT. It yields the protein CASSSGPSSGNTIYF.

This chain connects TRBV5-6 to TRBJ2-7; no clear D gene. Germline-derived CDR1 and CDR2 are SGHDT and YYEEEE. Trimming left V 4 bases short and J 7 bases short, with 21 bases between. The CDR3 has 15 amino acids. CDR3 loop: CASSLTTAIRGEQYF. In DNA form, the CDR3 reads TGTGCCAGCAGCCTCACCACAGCAATCCGTGGTGAGCAGTACTTC.

This sequence joins TRBV18 and TRBJ1-2, with 7 positions matching TRBD1. The V segment lost 2 bases and the J segment 3 bases; nucleotides outside the gene matches: 9. This CDR3 region has 16 residues. Germline values: CDR1 KGHSH, CDR2 LQKENI. The chain's CDR3 is CASSPSDRRHHYGYTF. The CDR3 DNA reads as TGTGCCAGCTCACCATCGGACAGGCGCCACCACTATGGCTACACCTTC.

The V call is TRBV2, the J call TRBJ1-4; maybe TRBD1 (6 bases). V was cut by 7 bases and J by 0 bases, with 12 bases left in between. Per the germline V gene, CDR1 is SNHLY and CDR2 is FYNNEI. The CDR3 totals 15 residues. CDR3 sequence reads: CASNAGDSTNEKLFF. The CDR3 DNA reads TGTGCCAGCAACGCAGGGGACTCAACTAATGAAAAACTGTTTTTT.

The CDR3 DNA sequence: TGCGCCAGCAGTTTGGGACAGGGGGCTCCGACCGGGGAGCTGTTTTTT. Protein product: CASSLGQGAPTGELFF. This chain uses TRBV4-1 with TRBJ2-2, with 12 bases fitting TRBD1. The CDR3 is 16 amino acids. Germline CDR1 and CDR2: MGHRA and YSYEKL. Trimming cost V 6 bases and J 5 bases; bases outside gene matches: 7.

The V gene is TRBV7-9, the J gene TRBJ2-3, with TRBD2 matching 8 bases. From germline, CDR1 is SEHNR and CDR2 FQNEAQ (reference sequence). This CDR3 comprises 13 residues. Losses at the gene ends were 11 bases for V and 2 bases for J; bases not matched to a gene: 6. For the CDR3, the DNA is TGTGCCGGGCTAGCGGGCACCACAGATACGCAGTATTTT. Protein: CAGLAGTTDTQYF.

The chain uses TRBV30 and TRBJ2-3; a weak D match, TRBD1 (6 bases). V lost 2 bases and J 1 base, leaving 13 bases between the germline ends. CDR3 length equals 15 residues. Germline V lookup: CDR1 GTSNPN, CDR2 SVGIG (reference sequence). CDR3 sequence reads: CAWSPTGTGTDTQYF. In DNA, the CDR3 is TGTGCCTGGAGTCCAACAGGGACGGGCACAGATACGCAGTATTTT.

V gene TRBV6-5 combines with J gene TRBJ2-2; TRBD2 might be the D (5 bases). The length of the CDR3 is 16 residues. V was shortened by 0 bases and J by 2 bases, with 10 bases between the two germline ends. Germline assignment: CDR1 MNHEY and CDR2 SVGAGI. CDR3 nucleotide sequence: TGTGCCAGCAGTTACTCGTTAGCGACAAACACCGGGGAGCTGTTTTTT. As protein: CASSYSLATNTGELFF.